This T cell receptor (beta chain) emerged from a study of blood T cell repertoires in COVID-19. The CDR3 runs to 15 residues. From germline, CDR1 is SGHVS and CDR2 FNYEAQ. Trimming took off 2 bases at V and 1 base at J, with 11 bases between the two ends. Using immunoSEQ multiplex PCR, the repertoire was profiled, and TCRdb retains in-frame clones only, with some absent. Of over 200,000 clones in the sample, about 85% were seen once. This sequence originates from a woman aged 18-35 years who had recovered from COVID-19. The sample comprised peripheral blood. The chain has TRBV7-6 and TRBJ1-1; tentative D call: TRBD1 (6 bases). The chain's CDR3 is CASSLSPGENTEAFF. CDR3 DNA sequence: TGTGCCAGCAGCTTAAGTCCAGGGGAGAACACTGAAGCTTTCTTT.